This T cell receptor beta chain was identified during a study of shared clonotypes between healthy human individuals. The wider study: The donors, a couple of women and three men, were aged 18 to 49.

It was on ten immunoSEQ deep assay plates that unsorted PBMC DNA was sequenced. Method: immunoSEQ multiplex PCR; TCRdb's copy keeps in-frame clones and lacks some. Among about 96,000 clones listed, approximately 44% were seen once. Germline CDR1 is LNHDA and CDR2 is SQIVND (reference sequence). The CDR3 totals 12 residues. V lost 10 bases, J lost 4 bases, and 11 bases lay in between. Donors included only healthy HIV-negative adults lacking recent acute infections or vaccinations. The unsorted samples had some 83 million PBMCs used for genomic DNA. This chain joins TRBV19 and TRBJ1-5, with D hard to call. The specimen sequenced was PBMCs. The sequence was obtained from a woman between 40 and 55 years old in good health. Some clones in this sample may be carry-over from other donors' samples. The CDR3 loop is CATRTQNQPQHF. Written as DNA, the CDR3 is TGTGCCACCCGGACTCAAAATCAGCCCCAGCATTTT.